This T cell receptor (beta chain) was found in a study of blood T cells in healthy people across ages. A remark on this clonotype: Mismatch with germline at one junction end may stem from a read error.

Germline loops: CDR1 MNHNS, CDR2 SASEGT. The CDR3 runs to 13 residues. For the second PCR, which ran for 7 to 11 cycles, a sample-barcoded 5' primer and a J-beta primer mix were used. Via MiXCR, TCRdb re-called the 5' RACE reads, giving one row per CDR3 protein. The sample consists of around 820,000 distinct CDR3 sequences, 25% of them appearing once. The data also belong to a second study, concerning T cells of mothers and their children.

The receptor comes from a boy aged 10-17 years in good health. What was sequenced was blood. V is TRBV6-1 and J is TRBJ2-5; 10 bases fit TRBD1. The last part of the DNA fits TRBJ2-1 better; the J call may be wrong. CDR3 loop: CASSGTGASEQFF. DNA for the CDR3: TGCGCCAGCAGTGGGACAGGGGCGAGTGAGCAGTTCTTC.